In its sample, the clone carrying this T cell receptor beta chain was seen once. Data came from immunoSEQ multiplex PCR; TCRdb stores just in-frame clones and leaves some out. The sample lists about 73,000 clones, roughly three quarters occurring once. These data are taken from a study of blood T cell repertoires in COVID-19. CDR3 length: 14 amino acids. Between the trimmed V and J ends, which lost 3 bases and 1 base, there was a span of 9 bases. Germline CDR1 SGHTA, CDR2 FQGNSA. Followed longitudinally, the Seattle patients had been enrolled during active infection. The origin of this receptor is a man between 65 and 79 years old with COVID-19, enrolled during active disease. The gene calls are TRBV7-2 and TRBJ1-1; D gene unclear. The specimen sequenced was peripheral blood. CDR3 bases: TGTGCCAGCAGCTTTTCCGGGAGGAACACTGAAGCTTTCTTT. Translating gives CASSFSGRNTEAFF.